The T cell receptor (beta chain) described here comes from a study of graft-versus-host responses after intestinal transplantation. The V and J ends lost 2 bases and 4 bases respectively, with 19 bases between them. Germline V gene data show CDR1 as SGHRS and CDR2 as YFSETQ. This CDR3 has 17 amino acids. The method was immunoSEQ multiplex PCR; TCRdb's version includes in-frame clones alone and lacks a portion of them. This sample has 20,000 to 30,000 clones, with 85% to 95% found just once. Here the sequenced sample was PBMCs, taken almost 40 days after intestinal transplant. The chain links TRBV5-1 to TRBJ1-5; D might be TRBD1 (5 bases). This TCR came from a human patient who received an intestinal transplant, so some T cells may come from the graft donor. CDR3 nucleotides: TGCGCCAGCAGCTTAGACCCCCTTGGGGCCTTAAATCAGCCCCAGCATTTT. This translates into CASSLDPLGALNQPQHF.